A selection of T cell receptor beta chains follows, all from one sample in a study of T cells after yellow fever vaccination. TCRdb reprocessed the 5' RACE reads with MiXCR, giving one entry per CDR3 protein. The data contain around 300,000 distinct CDR3 sequences, roughly 4.3% of them singletons. The material was PBMCs, obtained 15 days after the yellow fever booster vaccination. Receptor source: a man aged 18 to 30 who received the YFV17D yellow fever vaccine. Both conserved end residues are part of each CDR3. A D gene is named only where the DNA matches it firmly. Expanded clones get a size class; other rows say once, few or many, or leave the size out.

j_call: TRBJ2-1; clone_size: many; d_call: NA; v_call: TRBV5-1; cdr3_nt: TGCGCCAGCAGCGAGGAGGGCAATGAGCAGTTCTTC; cdr3_aa: CASSEEGNEQFF
j_call: TRBJ2-1; clone_size: NA; d_call: NA; v_call: TRBV19; cdr3_nt: TGTGCCAGTAGCCGATCAGTAGTAGTGAGGAATGAGCAGTTCTTC; cdr3_aa: CASSRSVVVRNEQFF
j_call: TRBJ2-5; clone_size: NA; d_call: TRBD2; v_call: TRBV5-4; cdr3_nt: TGTGCCAGCAGCCTCGGACTAGCGGGGGATCAAGAGACCCAGTACTTC; cdr3_aa: CASSLGLAGDQETQYF
j_call: TRBJ2-3; clone_size: many; d_call: NA; v_call: TRBV19; cdr3_nt: TGTGCCAGTAGTATATCCGGGAGCACAGATACGCAGTATTTT; cdr3_aa: CASSISGSTDTQYF
j_call: TRBJ2-5; clone_size: many; d_call: NA; v_call: TRBV28; cdr3_nt: TGTGCCAGTCGGTCTACAGCGCAAGAGACCCAGTACTTC; cdr3_aa: CASRSTAQETQYF
j_call: TRBJ2-5; clone_size: many; d_call: NA; v_call: TRBV5-1; cdr3_nt: TGCGCCAGCAGCTTGGACCGTTTAGGGAGTGAGACCCAGTACTTC; cdr3_aa: CASSLDRLGSETQYF
j_call: TRBJ2-5; clone_size: many; d_call: TRBD2; v_call: TRBV20-1; cdr3_nt: TGCAGTGCTAGAGATCCCCGACTAGCGGAAGAGACCCAGTACTTC; cdr3_aa: CSARDPRLAEETQYF
j_call: TRBJ2-7; clone_size: many; d_call: NA; v_call: TRBV20-1; cdr3_nt: TGCAGTGCTAGAGATCTTGGGAACTACGAGCAGTACTTC; cdr3_aa: CSARDLGNYEQYF
j_call: TRBJ2-3; clone_size: NA; d_call: NA; v_call: TRBV2; cdr3_nt: TGTGCCAGCAGTCGGTTTTACACAGATACGCAGTATTTT; cdr3_aa: CASSRFYTDTQYF
j_call: TRBJ1-4; clone_size: many; d_call: NA; v_call: TRBV6-6; cdr3_nt: TGTGCCAGCAGTTCCCGTGCGCAGGATGAAAAACTGTTTTTT; cdr3_aa: CASSSRAQDEKLFF
j_call: TRBJ1-6; clone_size: many; d_call: NA; v_call: TRBV5-6; cdr3_nt: TGTGCCAGCCAGGACTCCTATAATTCACCCCTCCACTTT; cdr3_aa: CASQDSYNSPLHF
j_call: TRBJ1-2; clone_size: many; d_call: NA; v_call: TRBV6-1; cdr3_nt: TGTGCCAGCAGTGAAGCATTGGGCAGAGTCTATGGCTACACCTTC; cdr3_aa: CASSEALGRVYGYTF
j_call: TRBJ2-2; clone_size: NA; d_call: NA; v_call: TRBV5-1; cdr3_nt: TGCGCCAGCAGCGGAGGCCCCGGCACCGGGGAGCTGTTTTTT; cdr3_aa: CASSGGPGTGELFF
j_call: TRBJ2-3; clone_size: few; d_call: TRBD2; v_call: TRBV20-1; cdr3_nt: TGCAGTGCTAGGAGGGGCGGGGGGGCCCCGAATACGCAGTATTTT; cdr3_aa: CSARRGGGAPNTQYF
j_call: TRBJ2-5; clone_size: many; d_call: NA; v_call: TRBV7-8; cdr3_nt: TGTGCCAGCAAAGTGTACCAAGAGACCCAGTACTTC; cdr3_aa: CASKVYQETQYF
j_call: TRBJ2-2; clone_size: NA; d_call: TRBD2; v_call: TRBV3-1; cdr3_nt: TGTGCCAGCAGCCAAGGTGGAGCGGGGGGGCTGACCGGGGAGCTGTTTTTT; cdr3_aa: CASSQGGAGGLTGELFF
j_call: TRBJ2-7; clone_size: many; d_call: NA; v_call: TRBV7-6; cdr3_nt: TGTGCCAGCAGCTTGCAGGAGGCCTACGAGCAGTACTTC; cdr3_aa: CASSLQEAYEQYF
j_call: TRBJ2-1; clone_size: many; d_call: TRBD2; v_call: TRBV5-1; cdr3_nt: TGCGCCAGCAGATCCCCGGGGGGCAATGAGCAGTTCTTC; cdr3_aa: CASRSPGGNEQFF
j_call: TRBJ2-2; clone_size: NA; d_call: TRBD1; v_call: TRBV12-3/TRBV12-4; cdr3_nt: TGTGCCAGCAGTTTAGAGACAGGGTCCACCGGGGAGCTGTTTTTT; cdr3_aa: CASSLETGSTGELFF
j_call: TRBJ2-7; clone_size: many; d_call: NA; v_call: TRBV5-1; cdr3_nt: TGCGCCAGCAGAGGGGACTCCGACTACGAGCAGTACTTC; cdr3_aa: CASRGDSDYEQYF
j_call: TRBJ1-5; clone_size: few; d_call: NA; v_call: TRBV3-1; cdr3_nt: TGTGCCAGCAGCCAAGATAGGGGGTCGGTTCAGCCCCAGCATTTT; cdr3_aa: CASSQDRGSVQPQHF
j_call: TRBJ1-1; clone_size: NA; d_call: TRBD1; v_call: TRBV5-1; cdr3_nt: TGCGCCAGCAGCGCTTCAGGGGGGCTCACTGAAGCTTTCTTT; cdr3_aa: CASSASGGLTEAFF
j_call: TRBJ2-5; clone_size: NA; d_call: NA; v_call: TRBV2; cdr3_nt: TGTGCCAGCAGCACAGGTCGGGGGACCCAGTACTTC; cdr3_aa: CASSTGRGTQYF
j_call: TRBJ2-7; clone_size: NA; d_call: NA; v_call: TRBV7-2; cdr3_nt: TGTGCCAGCAGCTTAGCCACAGCCCGCACGGGGAACTACGAGCAGTACTTC; cdr3_aa: CASSLATARTGNYEQYF
j_call: TRBJ2-7; clone_size: many; d_call: TRBD1; v_call: TRBV6-2/TRBV6-3; cdr3_nt: TGTGCCAGCAGCCCCTGGACAGGGTTGACCGAGCAGTACTTC; cdr3_aa: CASSPWTGLTEQYF
j_call: TRBJ1-2; clone_size: many; d_call: TRBD1; v_call: TRBV4-3; cdr3_nt: TGCGCCAGCAGCCCCGGGACAGTAGGTTTCCAGGCTGGCTACACCTTC; cdr3_aa: CASSPGTVGFQAGYTF
j_call: TRBJ2-7; clone_size: NA; d_call: NA; v_call: TRBV23-1; cdr3_nt: TGCGCCAGCAGTCAATCGGGGGCAGGAAGCTCCGGCGAGCAGTACTTC; cdr3_aa: CASSQSGAGSSGEQYF
j_call: TRBJ2-3; clone_size: many; d_call: NA; v_call: TRBV6-4; cdr3_nt: TGTGCCAGCAGTACCGACGGGCTATCTGGCACAGATACGCAGTATTTT; cdr3_aa: CASSTDGLSGTDTQYF
j_call: TRBJ1-3; clone_size: few; d_call: TRBD1; v_call: TRBV9; cdr3_nt: TGTGCCAGCAGCGCGCAGGGGGCGGCGGGAAACACCATATATTTT; cdr3_aa: CASSAQGAAGNTIYF
j_call: TRBJ1-4; clone_size: NA; d_call: NA; v_call: TRBV7-6; cdr3_nt: TGTGCCAGCAGCTTAGAAGGTCAACGAGACGAAAAACTGTTTTTT; cdr3_aa: CASSLEGQRDEKLFF
j_call: TRBJ2-2; clone_size: many; d_call: NA; v_call: TRBV10-3; cdr3_nt: TGTGCCAGCAAAGAGACCGGGGAGCTGTTTTTT; cdr3_aa: CASKETGELFF
j_call: TRBJ2-3; clone_size: NA; d_call: NA; v_call: TRBV7-3; cdr3_nt: TGTGCCAGCAGCTTAACCCCCCCAGATACGCAGTATTTT; cdr3_aa: CASSLTPPDTQYF
j_call: TRBJ2-5; clone_size: many; d_call: TRBD2; v_call: TRBV7-2; cdr3_nt: TGTGCCAGCAGCTCCACGGCGGGGGGATACCAAGAGACCCAGTACTTC; cdr3_aa: CASSSTAGGYQETQYF
j_call: TRBJ2-7; clone_size: few; d_call: TRBD1; v_call: TRBV12-3/TRBV12-4; cdr3_nt: TGTGCCAGCAGTAAGAGACAGGGTCGGTTGGGCGAGCAGTACTTC; cdr3_aa: CASSKRQGRLGEQYF